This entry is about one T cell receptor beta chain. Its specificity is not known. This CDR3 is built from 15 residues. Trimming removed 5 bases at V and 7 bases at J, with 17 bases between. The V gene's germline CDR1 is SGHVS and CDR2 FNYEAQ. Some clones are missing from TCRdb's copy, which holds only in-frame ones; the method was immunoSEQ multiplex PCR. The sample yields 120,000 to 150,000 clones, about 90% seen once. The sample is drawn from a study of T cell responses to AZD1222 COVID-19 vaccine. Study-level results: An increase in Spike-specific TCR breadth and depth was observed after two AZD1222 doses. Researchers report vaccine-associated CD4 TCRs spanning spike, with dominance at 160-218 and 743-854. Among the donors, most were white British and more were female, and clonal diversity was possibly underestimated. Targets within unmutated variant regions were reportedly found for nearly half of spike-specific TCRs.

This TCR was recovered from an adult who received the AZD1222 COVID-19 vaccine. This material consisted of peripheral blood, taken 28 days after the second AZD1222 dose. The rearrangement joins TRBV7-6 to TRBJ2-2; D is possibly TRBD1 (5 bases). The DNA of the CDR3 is TGTGCCAGCAGCCCTCGACAGAGAGGAGACGGGGAGCTGTTTTTT. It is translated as CASSPRQRGDGELFF.